This TCR beta chain is from a study of neoadjuvant anti-PD-1 for oral cavity cancer. A note on this clone: No antigen is known for it.

Data came from immunoSEQ multiplex PCR; TCRdb stores just in-frame clones and leaves some out. The sample consists of tens of thousands of clones, about 86% of them appearing once. Study-wide results and caveats: Post-nivolumab, blood T cell clonality was significantly elevated in non-responders.

This CDR3 is 14 amino acids long. The germline gives CDR1 SGHRS, CDR2 YFSETQ. V was trimmed by 4 bases and J by 6 bases, leaving 14 bases between them. Patients were newly diagnosed with stage II-IVA oral cavity squamous cell carcinoma without prior systemic or radiation treatment. The receptor's source is a person aged 35 to 85 with oral cavity squamous cell carcinoma. The rearrangement uses TRBV5-1 and TRBJ1-5; D not certain. This material consisted of PBMCs, taken before nivolumab (anti-PD-1) treatment. The CDR3 sequence: CASSPGLVGQPQHF. The CDR3 DNA is TGCGCCAGCAGCCCCGGCCTCGTTGGTCAGCCCCAGCATTTT.